The table lists the clone carrying this T cell receptor (beta chain) with a count of one. The data were taken from a study of blood T cell repertoires in COVID-19. Study context: Samples representing acute and convalescent COVID-19 were sourced from the United States, Italy and Spain.

Produced via immunoSEQ multiplex PCR; TCRdb's table is partial and in-frame only. The table includes about 76,000 clones, about 82% detected once. The V end was cut by 1 base, the J end by 5 bases, with 11 bases between. Germline V gives CDR1 MNHNS, CDR2 SASEGT. CDR3 size: 14 residues. The chain carries TRBV6-1 and TRBJ1-2; weak D call: TRBD1 (5 bases). This TCR came from a woman in her fifties or sixties with acute or convalescent COVID-19. The sequencing sample was made of peripheral blood. The chain's CDR3 is CASSEGAGLYGYTF. As DNA, the CDR3 is TGTGCCAGCAGTGAAGGCGCAGGGTTATATGGCTACACCTTC.